These 14 T cell receptor beta chains came from one sample sequenced in a study of blood T cells in healthy people across ages. Next came a second PCR, run for about 7 to 12 cycles, which used a sample-barcoded 5' primer along with a J-beta primer mix. TCRdb re-called the 5' RACE reads with MiXCR, one entry per CDR3 protein. Here the sample spans about 840,000 distinct CDR3 sequences, 25% to 35% being singletons. These data also formed part of another study, on T cells of mothers and their children.

Sequenced sample: blood. The receptors were sampled from a woman between 40 and 50 years old in good health.

The CDR3 here is CASSELDRQAYEQYF. Written as DNA, the CDR3 is TGTGCCAGCAGTGAACTTGACAGACAAGCCTACGAGCAGTACTTC. The chain uses TRBV6-1 and TRBJ2-7; TRBD1 is a possible D gene (5 bases). The germline gives CDR1 MNHNS, CDR2 SASEGT. The CDR3 is made up of 15 amino acids. Trimming shortened V by 2 bases and J by 2 bases, and 13 bases separated the two germline ends.

In its sample, this clonotype was seen a few times. This rearrangement joins TRBV7-6 to TRBJ2-5; 10 nucleotides line up with TRBD2. CDR1 is SGHVS, CDR2 FNYEAQ, per germline. The CDR3 sequence is 14 residues long. The junction had 5 bases not matched to a gene; V was cut back by 5 bases and J by 5 bases. CDR3: CASSPQGLAETQYF. The CDR3 DNA reads TGTGCCAGCAGCCCTCAGGGACTAGCGGAGACCCAGTACTTC.

V and J are TRBV12-3 or TRBV12-4 and TRBJ1-5; 12 bases align to TRBD1. The CDR3 runs to 17 residues. With 2 bases clipped from V and 9 bases from J, the junction kept 11 bases outside the gene matches. In DNA, the CDR3 is TGTGCCAGCAGTTTAACCCGGGACAGGGGGCGCAGGTTGCCCCAGCATTTT. Translated, it gives CASSLTRDRGRRLPQHF.

The chain has TRBV7-2 and TRBJ1-4, with D hard to call. Trimming pared 2 bases from V and 5 bases from J, leaving 3 bases between. The CDR3 is 12 amino acids. Germline loops: CDR1 SGHTA, CDR2 FQGNSA. The CDR3 here is CASSLMNEKLFF. The CDR3 DNA sequence: TGTGCCAGCAGCTTAATGAATGAAAAACTGTTTTTT.

Many counts were recorded for this clonotype. Here the CDR3 DNA reads TGTGCCAGCAGGGATGCGGGGGCGCGTAACTATGGCTACACCTTC. Translated, it gives CASRDAGARNYGYTF. V and J are TRBV27 and TRBJ1-2; a weak D match, TRBD1 (6 bases). V was cut by 6 bases and J by 1 base, with 15 bases left in between. Germline CDR1 is MNHEY and CDR2 is SMNVEV (reference sequence). CDR3 length: 15 residues.

The gene calls are TRBV12-3 or TRBV12-4 and TRBJ2-6; D remains ambiguous. CDR3 length equals 19 residues. With 6 bases removed from V and 2 bases from J, the gap between germline ends came to 23 bases. In DNA, the CDR3 is TGTGCCAGCAGCCACTCCTTCGGAAGGAGTGGAACTGGGGCCAACGTCCTGACTTTC. Translation: CASSHSFGRSGTGANVLTF.

This clonotype was counted only a few times. This chain connects TRBV5-1 to TRBJ2-7; no clear D. Germline assignment: CDR1 SGHRS and CDR2 YFSETQ. V was cut by 4 bases and J by 3 bases, with 11 bases left in between. The CDR3 covers 13 residues. Here the CDR3 reads CASSNGGGYEQYF. CDR3 bases: TGCGCCAGCAGCAACGGCGGTGGCTACGAGCAGTACTTC.

This clonotype was detected many times. The V gene is TRBV5-1, the J gene TRBJ2-1; either TRBD1 or TRBD2 may fit D (5 bases each). V shed 4 bases and J shed 2 bases, with 16 bases lying between them. The CDR3 is 16 amino acids. CDR1 SGHRS and CDR2 YFSETQ come from the germline V gene. The CDR3 reads CASSELSGTPYNEQFF. CDR3 sequence (DNA): TGCGCCAGCAGCGAGCTGTCTGGGACCCCCTACAATGAGCAGTTCTTC. Full variable domain (rest looked up from reference TRBV5-1 and TRBJ2-1): KAGVTQTPRYLIKTRGQQVTLSCSPISGHRSVSWYQQTPGQGLQFLFEYFSETQRNKGNFPGRFSGRQFSNSRSEMNVSTLELGDSALYLCASSELSGTPYNEQFFGPGTRLTVL.

This clonotype was seen repeatedly, ten times or more. The chain couples TRBV30 to TRBJ2-7; no definite D call. V was shortened by 0 bases and J by 3 bases, with 9 bases between the two germline ends. There are 13 residues in the CDR3. From germline, CDR1 is GTSNPN and CDR2 SVGIG (reference sequence). CDR3 coding DNA: TGTGCCTGGAGTGTACTGGGTTTCTACGAGCAGTACTTC. Its translation: CAWSVLGFYEQYF.

This clonotype was seen a handful of times. This chain joins TRBV20-1 and TRBJ2-7; perhaps D is TRBD1 or TRBD2 (5 bases each). With 4 bases removed from V and 6 bases from J, the gap between germline ends came to 16 bases. The germline V gene has CDR1 DFQATT and CDR2 SNEGSKA (reference sequence). The CDR3 sequence is 13 residues long. In DNA, the CDR3 is TGCAGTGCTAAAGAGGGGACCCTGGTCGAGCAGTACTTC. Protein: CSAKEGTLVEQYF.

There are a few counts of this clonotype. The rearrangement joins TRBV3-1 to TRBJ2-5; weak D call: TRBD2 (6 bases). Trimming pared 3 bases from V and 1 base from J, leaving 15 bases between. CDR3 length: 16 amino acids. The germline V gene has CDR1 LGHDT and CDR2 YNNKEL (reference sequence). This CDR3 reads CASSQGGRTFQETQYF. CDR3 sequence (DNA): TGTGCCAGCAGCCAGGGAGGACGGACTTTCCAAGAGACCCAGTACTTC.

The chain carries TRBV24-1 and TRBJ2-5; D call uncertain. Germline V gene lookup returns CDR1 KGHDR and CDR2 SFDVKD. V lost 4 bases and J 2 bases, leaving 7 bases between the germline ends. The CDR3 runs 13 residues. DNA of the CDR3: TGTGCCACCAGTGACCCACCACAAGAGACCCAGTACTTC. Translated: CATSDPPQETQYF.

This clonotype was recorded only once. This chain joins TRBV19 and TRBJ2-5, with TRBD1 matching over 7 bases. The J call is in doubt because the DNA end fits TRBJ2-7 better. Germline-derived CDR1 and CDR2 are LNHDA and SQIVND (reference sequence). The CDR3 sequence is 15 residues long. The CDR3 region has the DNA TGTGCCAGTAGGGTTCGACAGGGAAAGAGCAACGAGCAGTACTTC. This translates into CASRVRQGKSNEQYF.

This clonotype was picked up many times. This chain links TRBV29-1 with TRBJ1-2, with 12 bases aligning to TRBD1. The CDR3 loop spans 13 amino acids. V lost 6 bases and J lost 7; bases outside the gene matches: 6. The V gene's germline CDR1 is SQVTM and CDR2 ANQGSEA. CDR3 DNA sequence: TGCAGCGTCAGGGACAGGGGGCAGCTTGGCTACACCTTC. Translation gives CSVRDRGQLGYTF.